This record concerns one T cell receptor beta chain sequence. This entry is derived from a study of blood T cell repertoires in COVID-19. The overall study: Whether acute or convalescent, the COVID-19 samples came from the United States, Italy and Spain. Nucleic acid was either cDNA or gDNA, and it came from T cells, B-cell-depleted T cells, or PBMCs.

Authors' data handling: Reference gene primer amplification gave estimated nucleated cell counts. The method was immunoSEQ multiplex PCR; TCRdb's version includes in-frame clones alone and lacks a portion of them. V and J calls and clone size are copied from that table; D and trimming were computed from the DNA. The data show 130,000 to 150,000 clones, 80% to 90% seen once. CDR3 length: 13 residues. V dropped 7 bases and J dropped 5 bases, with 14 bases sitting between them. The rearrangement uses TRBV12-3 or TRBV12-4 and TRBJ1-1, with D perhaps matching TRBD1 (6 bases). What was sequenced was peripheral blood. This receptor was obtained from a woman aged 55-75 years with COVID-19, enrolled during active disease. As DNA, the CDR3 is TGTGCCAGCACTACCAGGGGTGAGACTGAAGCTTTCTTT. This translates into CASTTRGETEAFF.